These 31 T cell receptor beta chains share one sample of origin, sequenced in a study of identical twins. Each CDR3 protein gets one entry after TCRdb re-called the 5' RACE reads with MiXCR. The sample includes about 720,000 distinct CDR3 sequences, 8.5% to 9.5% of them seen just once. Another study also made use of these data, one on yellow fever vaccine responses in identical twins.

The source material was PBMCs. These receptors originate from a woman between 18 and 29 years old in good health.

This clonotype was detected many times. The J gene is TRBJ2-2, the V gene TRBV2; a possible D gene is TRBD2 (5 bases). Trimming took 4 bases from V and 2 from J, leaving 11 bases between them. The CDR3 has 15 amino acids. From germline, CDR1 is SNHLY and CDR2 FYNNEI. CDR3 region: CASSVKGENTGELFF. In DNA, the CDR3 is TGTGCCAGCAGTGTGAAGGGAGAAAACACCGGGGAGCTGTTTTTT. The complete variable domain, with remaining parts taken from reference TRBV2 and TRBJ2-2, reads EPEVTQTPSHQVTQMGQEVILRCVPISNHLYFYWYRQILGQKVEFLVSFYNNEISEKSEIFDDQFSVERPDGSNFTLKIRSTKLEDSAMYFCASSVKGENTGELFFGEGSRLTVL.

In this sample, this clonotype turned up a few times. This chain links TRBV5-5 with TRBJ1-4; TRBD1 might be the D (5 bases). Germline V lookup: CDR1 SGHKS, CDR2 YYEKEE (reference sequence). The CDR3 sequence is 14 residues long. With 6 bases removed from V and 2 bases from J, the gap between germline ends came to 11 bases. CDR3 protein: CASTMGRTNEKLFF. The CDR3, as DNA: TGTGCCAGCACCATGGGACGGACTAATGAAAAACTGTTTTTT.

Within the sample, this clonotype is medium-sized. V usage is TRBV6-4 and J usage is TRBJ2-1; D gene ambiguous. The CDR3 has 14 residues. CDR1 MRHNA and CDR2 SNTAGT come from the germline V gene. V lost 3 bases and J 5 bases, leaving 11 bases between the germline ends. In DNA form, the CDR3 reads TGTGCCAGCAGTGAGCACCTGGAAAACAATGAGCAGTTCTTC. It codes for CASSEHLENNEQFF.

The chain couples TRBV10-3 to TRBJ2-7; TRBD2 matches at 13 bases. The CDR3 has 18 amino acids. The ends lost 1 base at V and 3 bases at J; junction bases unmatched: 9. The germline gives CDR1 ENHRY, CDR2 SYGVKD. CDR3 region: CAISELAGTSGADYEQYF. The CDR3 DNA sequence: TGTGCCATCAGTGAGTTAGCCGGGACTAGCGGGGCTGACTACGAGCAGTACTTC.

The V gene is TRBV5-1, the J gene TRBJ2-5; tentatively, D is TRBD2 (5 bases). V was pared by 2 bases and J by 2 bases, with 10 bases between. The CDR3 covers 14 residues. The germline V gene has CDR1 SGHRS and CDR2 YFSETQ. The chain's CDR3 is CASSFGLLQETQYF. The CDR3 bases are TGCGCCAGCAGCTTCGGACTCTTACAAGAGACCCAGTACTTC.

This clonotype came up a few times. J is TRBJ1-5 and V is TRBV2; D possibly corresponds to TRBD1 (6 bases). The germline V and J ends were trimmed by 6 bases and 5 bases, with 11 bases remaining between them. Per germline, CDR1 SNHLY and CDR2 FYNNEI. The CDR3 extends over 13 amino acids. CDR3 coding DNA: TGTGCCAGCAGAAACGGACAGTATCAGCCCCAGCATTTT. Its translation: CASRNGQYQPQHF.

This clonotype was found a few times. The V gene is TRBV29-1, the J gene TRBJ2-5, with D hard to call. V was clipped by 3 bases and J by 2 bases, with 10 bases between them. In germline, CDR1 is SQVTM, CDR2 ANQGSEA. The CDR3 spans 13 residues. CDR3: CSVERLSQETQYF. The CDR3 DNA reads TGCAGCGTTGAGCGGCTTTCTCAAGAGACCCAGTACTTC.

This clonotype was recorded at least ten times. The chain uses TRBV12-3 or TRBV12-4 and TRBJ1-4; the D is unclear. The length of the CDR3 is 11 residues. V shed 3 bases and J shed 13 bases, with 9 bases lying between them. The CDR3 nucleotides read TGTGCCAGCAGTTTGGGAGGCGGACTGTTTTTT. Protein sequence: CASSLGGGLFF.

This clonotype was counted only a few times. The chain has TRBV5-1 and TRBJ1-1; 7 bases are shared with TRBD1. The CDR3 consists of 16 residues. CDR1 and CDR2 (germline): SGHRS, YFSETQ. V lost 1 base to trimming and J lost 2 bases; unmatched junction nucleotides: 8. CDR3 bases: TGCGCCAGCAGCTTGACCCCTGGACAGGTAAACACTGAAGCTTTCTTT. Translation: CASSLTPGQVNTEAFF. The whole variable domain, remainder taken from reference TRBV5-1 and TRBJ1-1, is KAGVTQTPRYLIKTRGQQVTLSCSPISGHRSVSWYQQTPGQGLQFLFEYFSETQRNKGNFPGRFSGRQFSNSRSEMNVSTLELGDSALYLCASSLTPGQVNTEAFFGQGTRLTVV.

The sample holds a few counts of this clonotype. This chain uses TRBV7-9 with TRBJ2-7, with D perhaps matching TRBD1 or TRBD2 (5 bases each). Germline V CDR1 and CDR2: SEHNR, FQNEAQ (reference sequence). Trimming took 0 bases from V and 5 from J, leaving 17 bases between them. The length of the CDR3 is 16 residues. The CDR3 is CASSLAGTSEGHEQYF. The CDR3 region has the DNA TGTGCCAGCAGCTTAGCGGGGACCTCTGAGGGCCACGAGCAGTACTTC.

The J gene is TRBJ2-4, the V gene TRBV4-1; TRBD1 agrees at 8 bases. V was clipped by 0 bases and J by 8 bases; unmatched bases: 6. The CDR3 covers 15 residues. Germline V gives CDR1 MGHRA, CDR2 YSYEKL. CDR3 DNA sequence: TGCGCCAGCAGCCAAGAAATGCACAGGGGGGACATTCAGTACTTC. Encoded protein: CASSQEMHRGDIQYF.

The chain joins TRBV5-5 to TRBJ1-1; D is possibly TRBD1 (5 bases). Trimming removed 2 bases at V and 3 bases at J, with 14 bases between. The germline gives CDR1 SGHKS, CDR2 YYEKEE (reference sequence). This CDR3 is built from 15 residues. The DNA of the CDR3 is TGTGCCAGCAGCTTCGGCAGGGTTGGGGACACTGAAGCTTTCTTT. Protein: CASSFGRVGDTEAFF.

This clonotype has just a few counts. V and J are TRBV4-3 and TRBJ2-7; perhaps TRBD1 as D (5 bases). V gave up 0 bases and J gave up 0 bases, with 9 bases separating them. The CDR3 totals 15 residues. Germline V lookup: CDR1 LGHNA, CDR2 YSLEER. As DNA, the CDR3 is TGCGCCAGCAGCCAAGAGAGACAGTTCTCCTACGAGCAGTACTTC. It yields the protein CASSQERQFSYEQYF.

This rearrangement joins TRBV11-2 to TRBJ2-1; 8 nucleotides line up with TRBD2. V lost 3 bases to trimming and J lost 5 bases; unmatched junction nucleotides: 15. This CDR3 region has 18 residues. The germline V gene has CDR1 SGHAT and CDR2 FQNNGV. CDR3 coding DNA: TGTGCCAGCAGCTTTAGTAAGGCGGGGGGCCGGCCCCACAATGAGCAGTTCTTC. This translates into CASSFSKAGGRPHNEQFF.

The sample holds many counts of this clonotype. CDR3 residues: CASSPESSPETQYF. The CDR3 coding sequence is TGTGCCAGCTCACCAGAAAGTAGCCCCGAAACCCAGTACTTC. The rearrangement links TRBV18 to TRBJ2-5; D call uncertain. Trimming took 2 bases from V and 8 from J, leaving 15 bases between them. The germline gives CDR1 KGHSH, CDR2 LQKENI. This CDR3 is built from 14 residues.

The CDR3 sequence: CSMNGQGNNQPQHF. The CDR3 DNA follows: TGCAGTATGAACGGACAGGGAAACAATCAGCCCCAGCATTTT. The chain is built from TRBV20-1 and TRBJ1-5, with 8 bases identical to TRBD1. The germline CDR1 and CDR2 sequences are DFQATT and SNEGSKA (reference sequence). CDR3 length: 14 residues. V was clipped by 8 bases and J by 3 bases; unmatched bases: 9.

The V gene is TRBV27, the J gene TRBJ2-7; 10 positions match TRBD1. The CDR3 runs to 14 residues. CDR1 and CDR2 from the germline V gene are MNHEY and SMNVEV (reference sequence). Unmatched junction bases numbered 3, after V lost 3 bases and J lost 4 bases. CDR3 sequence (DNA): TGTGCCAGCAGTTTCGGACAGGGGGAGTACGAGCAGTACTTC. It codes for CASSFGQGEYEQYF.

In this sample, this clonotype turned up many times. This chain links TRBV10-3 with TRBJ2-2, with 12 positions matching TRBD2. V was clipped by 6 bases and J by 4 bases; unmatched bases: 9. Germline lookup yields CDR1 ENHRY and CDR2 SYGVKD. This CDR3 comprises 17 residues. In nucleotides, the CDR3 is TGTGCCATCAGGACTAGCGGGAGTCCTCTGGGCACCGGGGAGCTGTTTTTT. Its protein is CAIRTSGSPLGTGELFF.

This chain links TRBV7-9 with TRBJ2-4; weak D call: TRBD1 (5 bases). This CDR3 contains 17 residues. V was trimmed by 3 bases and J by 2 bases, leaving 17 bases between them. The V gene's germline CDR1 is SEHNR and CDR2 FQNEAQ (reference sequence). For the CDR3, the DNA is TGTGCCAGCAGCTTTTTACCGGACAAAGGTTCCAAAAACATTCAGTACTTC. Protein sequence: CASSFLPDKGSKNIQYF.

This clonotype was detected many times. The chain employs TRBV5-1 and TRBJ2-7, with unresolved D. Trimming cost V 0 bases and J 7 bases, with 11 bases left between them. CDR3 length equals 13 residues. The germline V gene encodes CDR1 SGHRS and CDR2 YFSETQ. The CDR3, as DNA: TGCGCCAGCAGCTTGGCCCCCGCCGGGGAGCAGTACTTC. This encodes CASSLAPAGEQYF.

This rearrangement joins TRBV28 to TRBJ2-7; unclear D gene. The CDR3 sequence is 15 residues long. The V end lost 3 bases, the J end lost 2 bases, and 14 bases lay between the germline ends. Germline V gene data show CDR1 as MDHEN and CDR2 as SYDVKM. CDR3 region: CASSFHRLATYEQYF. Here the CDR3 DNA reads TGTGCCAGCAGTTTCCACAGACTCGCCACCTACGAGCAGTACTTC.

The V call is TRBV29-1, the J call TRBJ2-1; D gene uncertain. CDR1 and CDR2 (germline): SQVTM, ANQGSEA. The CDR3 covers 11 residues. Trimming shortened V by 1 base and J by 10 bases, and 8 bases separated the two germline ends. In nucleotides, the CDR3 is TGCAGCGTTGAAGGGGGATTCGAGCAGTTCTTC. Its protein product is CSVEGGFEQFF.

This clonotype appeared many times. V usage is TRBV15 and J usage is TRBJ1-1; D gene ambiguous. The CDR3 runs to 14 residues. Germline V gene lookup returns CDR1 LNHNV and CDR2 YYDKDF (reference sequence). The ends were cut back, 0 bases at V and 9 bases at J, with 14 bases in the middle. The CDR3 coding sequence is TGTGCCACCAGCAGAGATCGTGAGACAACCAAAGCTTTCTTT. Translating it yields CATSRDRETTKAFF.

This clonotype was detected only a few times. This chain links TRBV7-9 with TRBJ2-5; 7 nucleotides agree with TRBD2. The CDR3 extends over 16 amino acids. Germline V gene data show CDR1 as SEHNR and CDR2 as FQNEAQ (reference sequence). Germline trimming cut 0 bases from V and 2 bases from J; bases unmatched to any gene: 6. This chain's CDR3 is CASSLAWRGNQETQYF. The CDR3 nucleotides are TGTGCCAGCAGCTTAGCTTGGCGGGGGAATCAAGAGACCCAGTACTTC.

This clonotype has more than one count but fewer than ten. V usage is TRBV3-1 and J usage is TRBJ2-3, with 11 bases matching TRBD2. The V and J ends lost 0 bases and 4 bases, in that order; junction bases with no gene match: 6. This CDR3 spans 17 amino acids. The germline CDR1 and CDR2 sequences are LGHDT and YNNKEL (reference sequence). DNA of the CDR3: TGTGCCAGCAGCCAAGATCCGGCTAGCGGGGGGCCAGATACGCAGTATTTT. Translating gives CASSQDPASGGPDTQYF.

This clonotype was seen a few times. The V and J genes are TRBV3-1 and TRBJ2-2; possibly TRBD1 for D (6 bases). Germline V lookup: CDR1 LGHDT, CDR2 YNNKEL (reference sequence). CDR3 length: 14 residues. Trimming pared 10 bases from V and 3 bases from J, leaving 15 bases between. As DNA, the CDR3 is TGTGCCACTCGTACCAAGGGGGACACCGGGGAGCTGTTTTTT. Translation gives CATRTKGDTGELFF.

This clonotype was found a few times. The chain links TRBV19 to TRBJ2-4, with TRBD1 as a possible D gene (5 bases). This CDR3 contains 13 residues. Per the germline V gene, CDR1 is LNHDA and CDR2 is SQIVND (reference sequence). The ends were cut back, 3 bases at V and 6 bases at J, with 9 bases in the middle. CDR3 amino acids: CASSIVQGNIQYF. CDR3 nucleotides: TGTGCCAGTAGTATTGTCCAGGGAAACATTCAGTACTTC.

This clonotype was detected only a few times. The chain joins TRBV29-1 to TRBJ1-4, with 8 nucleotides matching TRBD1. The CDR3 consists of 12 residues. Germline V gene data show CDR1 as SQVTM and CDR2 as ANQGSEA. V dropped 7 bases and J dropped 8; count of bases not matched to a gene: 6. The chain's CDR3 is CSAGGPFEKLFF. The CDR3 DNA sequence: TGCAGCGCAGGGGGCCCTTTCGAAAAACTGTTTTTT.

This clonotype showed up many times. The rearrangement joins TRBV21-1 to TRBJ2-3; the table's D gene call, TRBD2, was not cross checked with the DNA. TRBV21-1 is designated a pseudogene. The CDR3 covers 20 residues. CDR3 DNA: TGTGCCAGCAGCAAAAAAGAAAATAGGCGGTTAGCGGGAGGGCCGGATACGCAGTATTTT. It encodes CASSKKENRRLAGGPDTQYF.

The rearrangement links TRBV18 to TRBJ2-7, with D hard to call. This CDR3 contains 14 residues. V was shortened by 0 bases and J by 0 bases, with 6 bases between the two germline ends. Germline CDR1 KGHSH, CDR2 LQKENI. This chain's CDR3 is CASSPPDGSYEQYF. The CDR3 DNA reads TGTGCCAGCTCACCACCGGACGGCTCCTACGAGCAGTACTTC.

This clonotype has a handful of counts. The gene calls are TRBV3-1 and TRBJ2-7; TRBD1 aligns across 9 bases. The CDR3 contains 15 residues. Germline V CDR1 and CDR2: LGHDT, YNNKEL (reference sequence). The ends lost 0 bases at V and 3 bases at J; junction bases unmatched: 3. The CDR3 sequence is CASSQEGTGNYEQYF. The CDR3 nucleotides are TGTGCCAGCAGCCAAGAAGGGACAGGGAACTACGAGCAGTACTTC.